This is a list of T cell receptor beta chains from one sample in a study of blood T cell repertoires in COVID-19. Clones were read by immunoSEQ multiplex PCR, and TCRdb kept only the in-frame ones, dropping some. This sample has approximately 270,000 clones; more than 65% occur once, and the top ten carry around a sixth. Sequencing used peripheral blood. The receptors here all came from a person aged 70 to 79 with COVID-19, enrolled during active disease. Each CDR3 is given without its conserved first and last residue. Fields, in order: V gene, J gene, CDR3 protein.

TRBV19	TRBJ2-7	ASSISPGLIPEQY
TRBV9	TRBJ2-3	ASSVAGLSTDTQY
TRBV27	TRBJ1-4	ASRSINMQKLF
TRBV7-9	TRBJ2-5	ASSQGTSGRGVQETQY
TRBV29-1	TRBJ2-1	SGSRGGSANEQF
TRBV5-6	TRBJ2-1	ASSLRGRGYNEQF
TRBV6-5	TRBJ1-6	ASRGQNFNNSPLH
TRBV7-2	TRBJ2-1	ASSLVARGPYNEQF
TRBV5-1	TRBJ2-1	ASSLGWRGIHNEQF
TRBV7-9	TRBJ2-5	ASSSSLGQYGTQY
TRBV7-6	TRBJ2-7	ASSEETGGEQY
TRBV2	TRBJ1-5	ASSEYSSGGNQPQH
TRBV7-2	TRBJ2-7	ASSRYRTGPGPSEQY
TRBV15	TRBJ1-2	ATSNTVSYT
TRBV7-3	TRBJ2-2	ASSSTGTSGRTGELF
TRBV25-1	TRBJ2-1	ASSVSGRAGGEQF
TRBV28	TRBJ2-5	ASRTGRGGSQKTQY
TRBV7-8	TRBJ2-7	ASSSLGGGVGEQY
TRBV6-1	TRBJ2-2	ASSEAWGPKSGELF
TRBV5-1	TRBJ1-6	ASSLRDSHSPLH
TRBV7-2	TRBJ2-5	ASSPGLTQETQY
TRBV29-1	TRBJ2-3	SARQGFADTQY
TRBV6-1	TRBJ2-3	ASSATSGGRTDTQY
TRBV28	TRBJ1-3	ASSSVAGNTIY
TRBV24-1	TRBJ2-2	ATSVPGTSGRGDTGELF
TRBV3-1/TRBV3-2	TRBJ2-3	ASSPIAGTDTQY
TRBV7-2	TRBJ2-7	ASSLQSAGGPTYEQY
TRBV7-8	TRBJ1-5	ASSPGLGNQPQH
TRBV10-3	TRBJ1-4	AISAAGQHEKLF
TRBV5-4	TRBJ2-1	ASSFQTSSYNEQF
TRBV6-4	TRBJ2-1	ASSDVRGRASEQF
TRBV13	TRBJ1-1	ASNSLWHTEAF
TRBV6-5	TRBJ2-7	ASKSSRSGLPY
TRBV28	TRBJ1-2	ASSPTGAGYT
TRBV2	TRBJ2-1	ASSLPGNEQF
TRBV6-5	TRBJ1-5	ASSPRGNGQPQH
TRBV18	TRBJ2-7	ASSRQGGIRAYEQY
TRBV5-5	TRBJ2-7	ASSFLGADEQY
TRBV2	TRBJ2-7	ASRAGLVEQY
TRBV6-5	TRBJ2-7	ASSQGMREQY
TRBV4-2	TRBJ1-5	ASSQNAGAQGQPQH
TRBV24-1	TRBJ2-5	ATSDTGGWQETQY
TRBV5-3	TRBJ2-1	ARSLELGRHYYNEQF
TRBV7-9	TRBJ2-1	ASSLLTSGSNEQF
TRBV6-6	TRBJ2-1	ASMDRHNEQF
TRBV29-1	TRBJ2-5	SVAVETQY
TRBV9	TRBJ2-2	ASSGLADTGELF
TRBV4-2	TRBJ1-5	ASSQGGNQPQH
TRBV25-1	TRBJ1-1	ASSGTGKNTEAF
TRBV6-5	TRBJ1-4	ASSRTAGEKLF
TRBV7-2	TRBJ2-5	ASSFGTSGEGTQY
TRBV18	TRBJ1-3	ASSPSIRTGGASGNTIY
TRBV5-1	TRBJ2-7	ASKGQGVYEQY
TRBV19	TRBJ1-1	ASSLRGVNTEAF